This T cell receptor beta chain was captured in a study of technical replicates of blood from several donors. Libraries were prepared by immunoSEQ multiplex PCR; TCRdb keeps only in-frame clonotypes and omits some of them. The sample lists 44,000 or so clones, about 90% seen once, with 3.9% in the top ten. The sequenced sample was PBMCs. The TCR sequence derives from a human donor in good health. Some clones in this sample may be carry-over from other donors' samples.

CDR3 DNA: TGTGCTAGTGGTTTGACAGGGGAAGGAGAGCAGTACTTC. Protein: CASGLTGEGEQYF. The chain links TRBV12-5 to TRBJ2-7, with 7 bases matching TRBD1. The trim removed 2 bases at V and 7 bases at J, leaving 5 bases unmatched. The germline V gene encodes CDR1 LGHNT and CDR2 FRNRAP. The CDR3 spans 13 residues.